The text below deals with one T cell receptor (beta chain). The antigen remains undetermined. The data were taken from a study of cytomegalovirus exposure and HLA in healthy donors. Healthy donors of bone marrow made up the group. The V and J ends lost 2 bases and 8 bases, in that order; junction bases with no gene match: 14. Germline V gene data show CDR1 as SGHDN and CDR2 as FVKESK. The CDR3 extends over 16 amino acids. Whole-study findings and limits: Sequencing likely produced, as an artifact, a cluster of highly shared sequence variants.

The PCR contained 60 Vbeta and 13 Jbeta primers. Sequencing was performed with immunoSEQ multiplex PCR; in TCRdb, only in-frame clones are kept and a portion is missing. The table records roughly 98,000 clones, around 80% of them present only once. V is TRBV14 and J is TRBJ1-2, with 7 bases identical to TRBD1. The source of this sequence is a man aged 18 to 35 in good health and CMV-seropositive. Sequencing used PBMCs. The CDR3 sequence is CASSQIIPTGAGGYTF. In DNA, the CDR3 is TGTGCCAGCAGCCAAATAATACCCACAGGGGCCGGCGGCTACACCTTC.